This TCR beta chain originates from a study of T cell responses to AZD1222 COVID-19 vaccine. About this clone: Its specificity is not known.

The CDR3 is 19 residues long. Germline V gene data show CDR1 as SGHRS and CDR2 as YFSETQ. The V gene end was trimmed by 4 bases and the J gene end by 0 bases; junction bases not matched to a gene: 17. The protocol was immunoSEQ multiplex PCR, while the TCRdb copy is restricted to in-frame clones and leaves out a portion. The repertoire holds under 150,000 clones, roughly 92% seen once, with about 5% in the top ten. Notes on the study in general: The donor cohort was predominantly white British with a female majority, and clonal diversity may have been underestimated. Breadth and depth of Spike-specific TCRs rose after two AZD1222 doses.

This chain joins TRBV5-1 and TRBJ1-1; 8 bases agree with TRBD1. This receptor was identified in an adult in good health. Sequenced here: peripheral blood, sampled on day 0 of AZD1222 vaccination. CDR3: CASSSRAGQGLGMNTEAFF. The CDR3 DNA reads TGCGCCAGCAGCAGTCGGGCTGGACAGGGATTAGGGATGAACACTGAAGCTTTCTTT.